These T cell receptor beta chains were read from a single sample in a study of T cell changes during pregnancy in multiple sclerosis. Libraries were prepared by immunoSEQ multiplex PCR; TCRdb keeps only in-frame clonotypes and omits some of them. In the table there are tens of thousands of clones, roughly 91% of which are singletons. This specimen consisted of peripheral blood, obtained in the third trimester of pregnancy. These receptors originate from a female donor in good health, enrolled as a control in a pregnancy study. The CDR3 runs from the conserved cysteine through the conserved F or W. Fields, in order: J gene, clone size, V gene, D gene, CDR3 DNA, CDR3 protein. The D gene is left open where the match is weak. Part of the rows lack a size; the others show once, few, many or a class for expanded clones.

J: TRBJ2-1; size: -; V: TRBV19; D: TRBD2; DNA: TGTGCCAGTAATAGAAGGGCTAGCGGGACCGGTGGCGACAATGAGCAGTTCTTC; CDR3: CASNRRASGTGGDNEQFF
J: TRBJ1-2; size: -; V: TRBV10-3; D: TRBD1; DNA: TGTGCCATCAGTGAGAGAGACAGGGACGGTGGCTACACCTTC; CDR3: CAISERDRDGGYTF
J: TRBJ2-7; size: -; V: TRBV5-1; D: TRBD1; DNA: TGCGCCAACAGGAATCCAGGGGGCCGTTCCTACGAGCAGTACTTC; CDR3: CANRNPGGRSYEQYF
J: TRBJ2-3; size: -; V: TRBV6-1; D: TRBD2; DNA: TGTGCCAGCGTGTTAGAAGCGGGAATGGCAGATACGCAGTATTTT; CDR3: CASVLEAGMADTQYF
J: TRBJ1-5; size: -; V: TRBV28; D: -; DNA: TGTGCCAGCAGTTTCGGGTCGGCCCAGCCCCAGCATTTT; CDR3: CASSFGSAQPQHF
J: TRBJ2-3; size: -; V: TRBV19; D: TRBD2; DNA: TGTGCCAGTAGTCCGCCCCTCAGCGGGGTCACAAATACGCAGTATTTT; CDR3: CASSPPLSGVTNTQYF
J: TRBJ1-1; size: -; V: TRBV6-6; D: TRBD1; DNA: TGTGCCAGCAGTTACCCGGAGGGGGCAATAACTGAAGCTTTCTTT; CDR3: CASSYPEGAITEAFF
J: TRBJ2-7; size: -; V: TRBV5-1; D: TRBD2; DNA: TGCGCCAGCAGCCCGGGACTAGCGGCCGCACCCTCCTACGAGCAGTACTTC; CDR3: CASSPGLAAAPSYEQYF
J: TRBJ1-3; size: -; V: TRBV27; D: -; DNA: TGTGCCAGCAGTTTACCCCAGGCTGGAAACACCATATATTTT; CDR3: CASSLPQAGNTIYF
J: TRBJ1-1; size: -; V: TRBV27; D: -; DNA: TGTGCCAGCAGTTTACCTCCGGGGGTGAACACTGAAGCTTTCTTT; CDR3: CASSLPPGVNTEAFF
J: TRBJ2-3; size: -; V: TRBV27; D: TRBD2; DNA: TGTGCCAGCAGGACCTCGGGACTACCGGAGTATTTT; CDR3: CASRTSGLPEYF
J: TRBJ2-7; size: -; V: TRBV7-9; D: -; DNA: TGTGCCAGCACCCCGACTTCCAGCTCCTACGAGCAGTACTTC; CDR3: CASTPTSSSYEQYF
J: TRBJ2-1; size: -; V: TRBV19; D: TRBD2; DNA: TGTGCCAGTACCTTAGCGGGAGTGGGTGAGCAGTTCTTC; CDR3: CASTLAGVGEQFF
J: TRBJ2-1; size: -; V: TRBV6-6; D: -; DNA: TGTGCCAGCGGGGAGGACCGCAATGAGCAGTTCTTC; CDR3: CASGEDRNEQFF
J: TRBJ2-7; size: -; V: TRBV10-3; D: TRBD1; DNA: TGTGCCATCAGTGAGTCGAACAGGGGGCTAGGGGAGCAGTACTTC; CDR3: CAISESNRGLGEQYF
J: TRBJ2-3; size: -; V: TRBV15; D: -; DNA: TGTGCCACCAGCAACCGGGGGACCACAGATACGCAGTATTTT; CDR3: CATSNRGTTDTQYF
J: TRBJ2-3; size: once; V: TRBV9; D: TRBD2; DNA: TGTGCCAGCAGCTCAGGACTAGCGGGGGGGCGAGTCGTAGATACGCAGTATTTT; CDR3: CASSSGLAGGRVVDTQYF
J: TRBJ2-7; size: -; V: TRBV16; D: -; DNA: TGTGCCAGCAGCCCACAGGGAGGGCCCTACGAGCAGTACTTC; CDR3: CASSPQGGPYEQYF
J: TRBJ2-7; size: -; V: TRBV30; D: -; DNA: TGTGCCTGCCGGAATCCAGGGATGTACGAGCAGTACTTC; CDR3: CACRNPGMYEQYF
J: TRBJ2-7; size: few; V: TRBV2; D: -; DNA: TGTGCCAGCAGTGATGGAGTAGCCTACGAGCAGTACTTC; CDR3: CASSDGVAYEQYF
J: TRBJ2-7; size: -; V: TRBV6-1; D: -; DNA: TGTGCCAGCAGTGAAGGCAGGACCTACGAGCAGTACTTC; CDR3: CASSEGRTYEQYF
J: TRBJ2-7; size: -; V: TRBV29-1; D: TRBD1; DNA: TGCAGCGTTGAACCCCTGGACAGGGGGCGCCTCGAGCAGTACTTC; CDR3: CSVEPLDRGRLEQYF
J: TRBJ1-1; size: -; V: TRBV5-1; D: TRBD1; DNA: TGCGCCAGCAGCCTTACAGGGGGAAGAGTCACTGAAGCTTTCTTT; CDR3: CASSLTGGRVTEAFF
J: TRBJ2-7; size: -; V: TRBV10-2; D: TRBD1; DNA: TGCGCCAGCAGATCCGGGACAGGGATCGGGGAGCAGTACTTC; CDR3: CASRSGTGIGEQYF
J: TRBJ1-1; size: -; V: TRBV27; D: -; DNA: TGTGCCAGCAGTTCCGGGAATCGAGGGACTGAAGCTTTCTTT; CDR3: CASSSGNRGTEAFF
J: TRBJ2-2; size: -; V: TRBV30; D: TRBD2; DNA: TGTGCCTGGAGTGTACGAAGGCTAGCGGGGACCGGGGAGCTGTTTTTT; CDR3: CAWSVRRLAGTGELFF
J: TRBJ2-7; size: -; V: TRBV28; D: -; DNA: TGTGCCAGCAGGGACTTCTACGAGCAGTACTTC; CDR3: CASRDFYEQYF
J: TRBJ2-7; size: -; V: TRBV4-1; D: TRBD2; DNA: TGCGCCAGCAGCCACCTGGGAGGGACCTACGAGCAGTACTTC; CDR3: CASSHLGGTYEQYF
J: TRBJ1-2; size: once; V: TRBV11-2; D: -; DNA: TGTGCCAGCAGCTTAACAGGGAGTCGTAACTATGGCTACACCTTC; CDR3: CASSLTGSRNYGYTF
J: TRBJ2-7; size: -; V: TRBV27; D: TRBD1; DNA: TGTGCCAGCAGTACCCGACAGGGGGCCCACGAGCAGTACTTC; CDR3: CASSTRQGAHEQYF
J: TRBJ2-5; size: -; V: TRBV5-1; D: TRBD2; DNA: TGCGCCAGCAGCTTCCTAGCGGGGGGGCGTAGTGAGACCCAGTACTTC; CDR3: CASSFLAGGRSETQYF
J: TRBJ2-7; size: -; V: TRBV19; D: TRBD1; DNA: TGTGCCAGTAGTATCACCGGGACAGGGGGCGACGAGCAGTACTTC; CDR3: CASSITGTGGDEQYF
J: TRBJ1-5; size: -; V: TRBV10-3; D: -; DNA: TGTGCCATCAGTGTTAGTGATAGCAATCAGCCCCAGCATTTT; CDR3: CAISVSDSNQPQHF
J: TRBJ1-2; size: -; V: TRBV10-2; D: -; DNA: TGCGCCAGCAGTGCCGACAGGAACTATGGCTACACCTTC; CDR3: CASSADRNYGYTF
J: TRBJ2-7; size: -; V: TRBV27; D: -; DNA: TGTGCCAGCAGTTTATTTGGCTCCCGCTACGAGCAGTACTTC; CDR3: CASSLFGSRYEQYF
J: TRBJ2-6; size: -; V: TRBV7-6; D: TRBD1; DNA: TGTGCCAGCAGCTATGGGACAGGCAGCTCTGGGGCCAACGTCCTGACTTTC; CDR3: CASSYGTGSSGANVLTF
J: TRBJ2-1; size: -; V: TRBV6-5; D: -; DNA: TGTGCCAGCATTCAAGGGGGGGCTTCCAATGAGCAGTTCTTC; CDR3: CASIQGGASNEQFF
J: TRBJ2-1; size: -; V: TRBV5-1; D: -; DNA: TGCGCCAGCAGCTTGGTAGGGGGTGGGAGCGACAATGAGCAGTTCTTC; CDR3: CASSLVGGGSDNEQFF
J: TRBJ2-1; size: -; V: TRBV5-3; D: -; DNA: TGTGCCAGAAGCTTCCCAGGGAAGCAGTTCTTC; CDR3: CARSFPGKQFF
J: TRBJ2-7; size: -; V: TRBV5-1; D: TRBD1; DNA: TGCGCCAGTCGAAAGGCTGGGACAGGGAGTATCTACGAGCAGTACTTC; CDR3: CASRKAGTGSIYEQYF
J: TRBJ2-7; size: -; V: TRBV5-6; D: -; DNA: TGTGCCAGCAGCTTAGGCGGGAACTCCTACGAGCAGTACTTC; CDR3: CASSLGGNSYEQYF
J: TRBJ2-2; size: -; V: TRBV15; D: TRBD2; DNA: TGTGCCACCAGCGTCCCGGGACTAGCGGGGACCGGGGAGCTGTTTTTT; CDR3: CATSVPGLAGTGELFF
J: TRBJ2-7; size: -; V: TRBV6-1; D: -; DNA: TGTGCCAGCAGTGAATTGCCTAGCCCCACTTACGAGCAGTACTTC; CDR3: CASSELPSPTYEQYF
J: TRBJ2-1; size: -; V: TRBV27; D: TRBD2; DNA: TGTGCCAGCAGTTTATCCAGCGGGGGGCTCGTTGAGCAGTTCTTC; CDR3: CASSLSSGGLVEQFF
J: TRBJ1-4; size: -; V: TRBV6-6; D: -; DNA: TGTGCCAGCAGTTACTCCGGGGGGGTAGGAGAAAAACTGTTTTTT; CDR3: CASSYSGGVGEKLFF
J: TRBJ1-2; size: once; V: TRBV5-1; D: -; DNA: TGCGCCAGCAGCTTCGGGGGGCCAGGTGGTTCTTATAACTATGGCTACACCTTC; CDR3: CASSFGGPGGSYNYGYTF
J: TRBJ2-1; size: -; V: TRBV7-9; D: TRBD2; DNA: TGTGCCAGCAGCTCGGCTAGCGGGGGGAATGAGCAGTTCTTC; CDR3: CASSSASGGNEQFF
J: TRBJ2-7; size: once; V: TRBV27; D: TRBD1; DNA: TGTGCCAGCCGTCCCGGGACAGGCCCCTACGAGCAGTACTTC; CDR3: CASRPGTGPYEQYF
J: TRBJ1-1; size: -; V: TRBV5-1; D: TRBD1; DNA: TGCGCCAGCAGCTCGGACAGGGTTTCCATGAACACTGAAGCTTTCTTT; CDR3: CASSSDRVSMNTEAFF
J: TRBJ1-3; size: -; V: TRBV5-8; D: -; DNA: TGTGCCAGCAGCTTGGGATGGGAGGTCGGAAACACCATATATTTT; CDR3: CASSLGWEVGNTIYF
J: TRBJ2-7; size: -; V: TRBV4-1; D: TRBD1; DNA: TGCGCCAGCAGCCGAGCCACAGGGGGCACCTACGAGCAGTACTTC; CDR3: CASSRATGGTYEQYF
J: TRBJ2-5; size: -; V: TRBV6-6; D: -; DNA: TGTGCCAGCAGGGAGCGACAAGAGACCCAGTACTTC; CDR3: CASRERQETQYF
J: TRBJ2-5; size: -; V: TRBV30; D: -; DNA: TGTGCCTGGAGTGCAGGGTATCAAGAGACCCAGTACTTC; CDR3: CAWSAGYQETQYF
J: TRBJ1-5; size: -; V: TRBV5-6; D: -; DNA: TGTGCCAGCAGCCAAGGGGGTCAGCCCCAGCATTTT; CDR3: CASSQGGQPQHF
J: TRBJ2-2; size: -; V: TRBV10-3; D: TRBD1; DNA: TGTGCCATCAGCCGGGACAGGGGGGGGACCGGGGAGCTGTTTTTT; CDR3: CAISRDRGGTGELFF